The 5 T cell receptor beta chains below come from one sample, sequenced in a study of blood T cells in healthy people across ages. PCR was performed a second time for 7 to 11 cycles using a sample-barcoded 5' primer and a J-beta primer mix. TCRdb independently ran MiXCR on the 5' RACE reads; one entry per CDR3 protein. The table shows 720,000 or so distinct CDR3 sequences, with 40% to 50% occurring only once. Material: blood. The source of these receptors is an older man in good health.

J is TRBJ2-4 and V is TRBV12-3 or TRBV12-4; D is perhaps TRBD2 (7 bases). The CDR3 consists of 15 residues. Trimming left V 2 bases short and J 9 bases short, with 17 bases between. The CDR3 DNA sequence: TGTGCCAGCAGTTTAATTCTTGGGGGGGCCATCATTCAGTACTTC. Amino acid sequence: CASSLILGGAIIQYF.

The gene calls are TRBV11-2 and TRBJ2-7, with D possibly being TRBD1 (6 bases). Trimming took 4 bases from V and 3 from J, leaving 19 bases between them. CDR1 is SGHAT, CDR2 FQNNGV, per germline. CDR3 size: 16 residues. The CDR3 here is CASSSTLDRILYEQYF. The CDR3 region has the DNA TGTGCCAGCAGCTCTACTCTCGACAGGATCCTCTACGAGCAGTACTTC.

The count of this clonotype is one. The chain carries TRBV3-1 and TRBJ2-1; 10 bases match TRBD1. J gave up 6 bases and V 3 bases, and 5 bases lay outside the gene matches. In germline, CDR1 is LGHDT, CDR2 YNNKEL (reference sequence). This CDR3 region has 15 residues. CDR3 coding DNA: TGTGCCAGCAGCCAGGGAGGGACAGGGGCCAATGAGCAGTTCTTC. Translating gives CASSQGGTGANEQFF.

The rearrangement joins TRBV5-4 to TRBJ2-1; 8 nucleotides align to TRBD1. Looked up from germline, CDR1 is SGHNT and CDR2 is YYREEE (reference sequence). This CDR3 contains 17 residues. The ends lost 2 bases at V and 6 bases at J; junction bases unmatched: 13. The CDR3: CASSFPSRGPAGNEQFF. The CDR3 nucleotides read TGTGCCAGCAGCTTCCCCAGCAGGGGGCCAGCGGGCAATGAGCAGTTCTTC.

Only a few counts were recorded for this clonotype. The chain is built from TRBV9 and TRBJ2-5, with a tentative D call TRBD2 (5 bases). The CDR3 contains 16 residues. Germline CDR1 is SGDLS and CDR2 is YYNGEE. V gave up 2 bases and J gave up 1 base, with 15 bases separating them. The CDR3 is CASSVGSSGTQETQYF. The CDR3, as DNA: TGTGCCAGCAGCGTTGGGAGTTCGGGAACCCAAGAGACCCAGTACTTC.